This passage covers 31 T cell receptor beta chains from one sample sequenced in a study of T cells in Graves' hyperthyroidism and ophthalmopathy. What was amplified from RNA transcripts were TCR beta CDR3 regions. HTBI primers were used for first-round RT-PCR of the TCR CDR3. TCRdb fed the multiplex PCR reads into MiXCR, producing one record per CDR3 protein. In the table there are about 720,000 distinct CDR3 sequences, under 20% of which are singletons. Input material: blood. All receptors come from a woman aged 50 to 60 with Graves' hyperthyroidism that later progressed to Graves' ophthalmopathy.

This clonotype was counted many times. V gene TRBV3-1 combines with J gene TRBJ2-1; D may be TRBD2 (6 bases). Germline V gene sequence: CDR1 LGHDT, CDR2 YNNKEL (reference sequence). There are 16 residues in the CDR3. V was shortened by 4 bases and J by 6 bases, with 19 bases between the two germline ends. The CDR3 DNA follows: TGTGCCAGCAGCCCCTTGGGCGGGGCCGGACTCAATGAGCAGTTCTTC. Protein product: CASSPLGGAGLNEQFF.

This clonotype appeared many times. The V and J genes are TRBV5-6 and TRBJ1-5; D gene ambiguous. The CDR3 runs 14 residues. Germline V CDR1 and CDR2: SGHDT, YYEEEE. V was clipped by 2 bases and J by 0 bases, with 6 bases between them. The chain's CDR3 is CASSFYYSNQPQHF. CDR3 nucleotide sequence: TGTGCCAGCAGCTTCTACTATAGCAATCAGCCCCAGCATTTT.

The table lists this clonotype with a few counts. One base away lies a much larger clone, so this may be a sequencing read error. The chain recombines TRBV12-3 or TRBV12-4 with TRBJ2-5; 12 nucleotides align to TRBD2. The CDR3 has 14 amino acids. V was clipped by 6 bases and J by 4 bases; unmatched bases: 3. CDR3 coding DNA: TGTGCCAGCAGGACGACTAGCGGGGGAGAGACCCAGTACTTC. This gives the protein CASRTTSGGETQYF.

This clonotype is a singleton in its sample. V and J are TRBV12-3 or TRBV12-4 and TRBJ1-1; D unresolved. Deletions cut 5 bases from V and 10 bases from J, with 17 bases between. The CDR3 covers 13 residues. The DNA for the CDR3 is TGTGCCAGCAGTCCTCCCCCGGGAGGAATAGCTTTCTTT. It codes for CASSPPPGGIAFF.

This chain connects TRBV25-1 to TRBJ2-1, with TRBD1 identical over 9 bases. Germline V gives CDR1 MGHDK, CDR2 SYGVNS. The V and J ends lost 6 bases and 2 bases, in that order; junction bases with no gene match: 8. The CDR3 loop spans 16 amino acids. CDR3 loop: CASRDTGTGPYNEQFF. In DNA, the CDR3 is TGTGCCAGCAGAGACACCGGGACAGGGCCCTACAATGAGCAGTTCTTC.

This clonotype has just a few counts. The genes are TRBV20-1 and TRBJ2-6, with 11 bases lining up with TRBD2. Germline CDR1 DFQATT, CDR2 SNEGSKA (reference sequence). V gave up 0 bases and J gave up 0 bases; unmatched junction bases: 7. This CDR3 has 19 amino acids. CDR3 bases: TGCAGTGCTAGAGAGCCCCGACTAGCGGGGATCTCTGGGGCCAACGTCCTGACTTTC. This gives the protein CSAREPRLAGISGANVLTF.

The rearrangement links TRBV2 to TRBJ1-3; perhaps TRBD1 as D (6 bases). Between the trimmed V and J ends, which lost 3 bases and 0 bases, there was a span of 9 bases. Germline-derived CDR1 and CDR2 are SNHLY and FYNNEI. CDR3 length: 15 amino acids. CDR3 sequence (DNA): TGTGCCAGCAGTGATGGAGGGGGCTCTGGAAACACCATATATTTT. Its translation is CASSDGGGSGNTIYF.

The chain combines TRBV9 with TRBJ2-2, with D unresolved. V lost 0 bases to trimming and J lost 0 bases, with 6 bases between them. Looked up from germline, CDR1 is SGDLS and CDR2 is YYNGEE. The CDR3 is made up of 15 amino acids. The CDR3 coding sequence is TGTGCCAGCAGCGTAGTGGCAGCGAACACCGGGGAGCTGTTTTTT. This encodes CASSVVAANTGELFF.

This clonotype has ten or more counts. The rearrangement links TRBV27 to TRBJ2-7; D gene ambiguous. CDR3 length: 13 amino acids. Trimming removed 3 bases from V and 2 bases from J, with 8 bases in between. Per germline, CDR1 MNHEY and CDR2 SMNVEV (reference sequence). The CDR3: CASSFIGPYEQYF. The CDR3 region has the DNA TGTGCCAGCAGTTTTATAGGGCCCTACGAGCAGTACTTC.

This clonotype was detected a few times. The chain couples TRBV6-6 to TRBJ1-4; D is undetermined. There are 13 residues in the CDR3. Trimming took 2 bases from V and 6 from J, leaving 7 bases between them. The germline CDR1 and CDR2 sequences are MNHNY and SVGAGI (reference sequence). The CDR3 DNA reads TGTGCCAGCAGTTACGGCGCCGATGAAAAACTGTTTTTT. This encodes CASSYGADEKLFF.

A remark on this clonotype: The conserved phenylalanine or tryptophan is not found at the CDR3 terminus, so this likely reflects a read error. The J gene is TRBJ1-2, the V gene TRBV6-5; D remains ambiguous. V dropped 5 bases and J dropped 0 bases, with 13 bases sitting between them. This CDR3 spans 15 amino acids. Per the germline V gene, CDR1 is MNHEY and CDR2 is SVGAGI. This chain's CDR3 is CASSTDGVPNYGYTL. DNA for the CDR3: TGTGCCAGCAGTACCGACGGGGTACCTAACTATGGCTACACCCTC.

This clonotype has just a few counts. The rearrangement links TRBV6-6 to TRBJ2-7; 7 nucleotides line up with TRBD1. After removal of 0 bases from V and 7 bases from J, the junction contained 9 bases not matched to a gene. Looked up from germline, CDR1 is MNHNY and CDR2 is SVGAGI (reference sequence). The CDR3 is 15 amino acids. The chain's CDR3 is CASSYSAGGFGEQYF. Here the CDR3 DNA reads TGTGCCAGCAGTTACTCGGCAGGGGGATTTGGGGAGCAGTACTTC.

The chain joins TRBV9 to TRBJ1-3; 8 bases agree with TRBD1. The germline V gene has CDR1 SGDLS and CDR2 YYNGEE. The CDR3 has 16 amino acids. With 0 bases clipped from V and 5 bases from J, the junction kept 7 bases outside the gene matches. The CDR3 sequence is CASSVGEGQGRNTIYF. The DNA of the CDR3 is TGTGCCAGCAGCGTAGGAGAAGGACAGGGACGAAACACCATATATTTT.

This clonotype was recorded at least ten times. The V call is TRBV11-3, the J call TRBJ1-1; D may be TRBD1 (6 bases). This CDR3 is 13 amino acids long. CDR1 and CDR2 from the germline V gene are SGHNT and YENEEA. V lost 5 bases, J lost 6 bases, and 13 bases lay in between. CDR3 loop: CASSGQPFSEAFF. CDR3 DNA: TGTGCCAGCAGCGGACAGCCGTTCTCTGAAGCTTTCTTT.

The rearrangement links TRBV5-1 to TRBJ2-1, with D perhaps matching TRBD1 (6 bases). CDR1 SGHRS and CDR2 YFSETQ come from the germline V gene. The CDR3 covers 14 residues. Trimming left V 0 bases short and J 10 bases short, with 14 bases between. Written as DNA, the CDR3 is TGCGCCAGCAGCTTGGTGCTGGGGGCTCGGGAGCAGTTCTTC. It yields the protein CASSLVLGAREQFF.

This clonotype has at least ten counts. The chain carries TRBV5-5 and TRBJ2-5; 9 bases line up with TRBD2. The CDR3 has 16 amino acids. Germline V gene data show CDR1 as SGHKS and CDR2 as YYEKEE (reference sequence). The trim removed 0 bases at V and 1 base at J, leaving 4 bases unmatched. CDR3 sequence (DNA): TGTGCCAGCAGCTTGGCCCTAGCGGGGTCCCAAGAGACCCAGTACTTC. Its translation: CASSLALAGSQETQYF.

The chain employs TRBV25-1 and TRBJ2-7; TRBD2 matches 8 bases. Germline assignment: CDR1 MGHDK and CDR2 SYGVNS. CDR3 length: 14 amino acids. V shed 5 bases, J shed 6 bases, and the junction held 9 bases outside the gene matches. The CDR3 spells CASSRSSGGSEQYF. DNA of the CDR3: TGTGCCAGCAGTCGTTCCAGCGGGGGTAGCGAGCAGTACTTC.

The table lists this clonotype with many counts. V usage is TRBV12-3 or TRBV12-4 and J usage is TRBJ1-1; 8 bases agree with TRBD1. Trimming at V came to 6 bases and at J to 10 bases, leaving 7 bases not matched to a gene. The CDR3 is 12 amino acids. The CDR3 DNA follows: TGTGCCAGCAGCACAGGGGGTCCAGTAGCTTTCTTT. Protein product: CASSTGGPVAFF.

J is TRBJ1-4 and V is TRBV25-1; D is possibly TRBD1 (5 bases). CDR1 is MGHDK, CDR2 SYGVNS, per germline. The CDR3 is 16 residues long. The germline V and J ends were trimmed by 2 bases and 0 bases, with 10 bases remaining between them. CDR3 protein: CASSESGGATNEKLFF. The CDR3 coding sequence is TGTGCCAGCAGTGAAAGTGGGGGGGCAACTAATGAAAAACTGTTTTTT.

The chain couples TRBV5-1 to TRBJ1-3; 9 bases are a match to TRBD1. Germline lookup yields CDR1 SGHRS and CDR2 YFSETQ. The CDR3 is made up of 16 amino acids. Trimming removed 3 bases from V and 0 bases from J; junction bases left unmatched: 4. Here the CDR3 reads CASSSGTGHSGNTIYF. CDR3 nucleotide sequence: TGCGCCAGCAGCTCTGGGACAGGGCACTCTGGAAACACCATATATTTT.

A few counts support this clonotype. CDR3 amino acids: CASSYSVRTGGNEQYF. CDR3 in DNA: TGTGCCAGCAGTTACTCTGTCCGGACAGGGGGCAACGAGCAGTACTTC. This chain connects TRBV6-5 to TRBJ2-7; 11 bases are shared with TRBD1. There are 16 residues in the CDR3. V was pared by 0 bases and J by 5 bases, with 6 bases of the junction left unmatched. Germline V lookup: CDR1 MNHEY, CDR2 SVGAGI.

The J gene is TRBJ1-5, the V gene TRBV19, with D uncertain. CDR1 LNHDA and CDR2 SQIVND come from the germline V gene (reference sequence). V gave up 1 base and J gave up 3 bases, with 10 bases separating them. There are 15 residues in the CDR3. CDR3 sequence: CASSIVVQNNQPQHF. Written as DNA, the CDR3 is TGTGCCAGTAGTATAGTTGTCCAGAACAATCAGCCCCAGCATTTT. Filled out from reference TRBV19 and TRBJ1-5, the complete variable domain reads DGGITQSPKYLFRKEGQNVTLSCEQNLNHDAMYWYRQDPGQGLRLIYYSQIVNDFQKGDIAEGYSVSREKKESFPLTVTSAQKNPTAFYLCASSIVVQNNQPQHFGDGTRLSIL.

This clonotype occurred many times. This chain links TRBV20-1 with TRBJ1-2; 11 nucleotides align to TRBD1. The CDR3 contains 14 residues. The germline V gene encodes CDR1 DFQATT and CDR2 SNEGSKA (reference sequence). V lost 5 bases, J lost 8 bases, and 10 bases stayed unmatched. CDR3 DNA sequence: TGCAGTGCTGAATCCTCGGACAGGGGGCGAGGCTACACCTTC. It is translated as CSAESSDRGRGYTF.

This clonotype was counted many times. The CDR3 sequence is CASSLLAVETQYF. The CDR3 DNA is TGTGCCAGCAGCTTGCTGGCTGTCGAGACCCAGTACTTC. The V gene is TRBV5-5, the J gene TRBJ2-5; D gene ambiguous. Per germline, CDR1 SGHKS and CDR2 YYEKEE (reference sequence). The CDR3 is 13 residues long. The ends were cut back, 1 base at V and 5 bases at J, with 9 bases in the middle.

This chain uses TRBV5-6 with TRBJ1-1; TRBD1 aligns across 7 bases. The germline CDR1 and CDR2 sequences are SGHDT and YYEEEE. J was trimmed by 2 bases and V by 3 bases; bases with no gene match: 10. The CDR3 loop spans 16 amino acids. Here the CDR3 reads CASSSWTGGLNTEAFF. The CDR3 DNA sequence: TGTGCCAGCAGCTCCTGGACAGGAGGACTTAACACTGAAGCTTTCTTT.

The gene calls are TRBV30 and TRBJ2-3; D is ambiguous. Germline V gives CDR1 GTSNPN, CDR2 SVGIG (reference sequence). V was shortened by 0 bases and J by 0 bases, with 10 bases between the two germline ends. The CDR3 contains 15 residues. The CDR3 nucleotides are TGTGCCTGGAGTGTACCAGGCACTAGCACAGATACGCAGTATTTT. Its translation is CAWSVPGTSTDTQYF.

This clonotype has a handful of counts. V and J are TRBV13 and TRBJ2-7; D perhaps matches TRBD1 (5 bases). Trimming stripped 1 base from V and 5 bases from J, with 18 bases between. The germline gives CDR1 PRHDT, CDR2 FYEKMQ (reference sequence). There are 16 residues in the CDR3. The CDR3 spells CASSLAIGDRRDEQYF. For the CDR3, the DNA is TGTGCCAGCAGCTTAGCAATAGGGGATCGGCGAGACGAGCAGTACTTC. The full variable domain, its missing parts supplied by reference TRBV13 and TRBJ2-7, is AAGVIQSPRHLIKEKRETATLKCYPIPRHDTVYWYQQGPGQDPQFLISFYEKMQSDKGSIPDRFSAQQFSDYHSELNMSSLELGDSALYFCASSLAIGDRRDEQYFGPGTRLTVT.

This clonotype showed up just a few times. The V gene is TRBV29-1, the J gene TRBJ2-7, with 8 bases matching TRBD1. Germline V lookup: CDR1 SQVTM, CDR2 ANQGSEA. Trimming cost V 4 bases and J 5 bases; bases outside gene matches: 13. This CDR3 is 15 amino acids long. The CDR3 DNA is TGCAGCGTTGTTGGCAGGGGGCGTGAGTACGACGAGCAGTACTTC. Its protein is CSVVGRGREYDEQYF.

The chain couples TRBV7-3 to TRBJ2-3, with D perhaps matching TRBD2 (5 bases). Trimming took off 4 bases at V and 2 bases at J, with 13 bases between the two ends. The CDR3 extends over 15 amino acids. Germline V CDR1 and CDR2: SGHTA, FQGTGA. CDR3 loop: CASSSGKIPTDTQYF. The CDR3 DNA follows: TGTGCCAGCAGCTCGGGAAAGATCCCCACAGATACGCAGTATTTT.

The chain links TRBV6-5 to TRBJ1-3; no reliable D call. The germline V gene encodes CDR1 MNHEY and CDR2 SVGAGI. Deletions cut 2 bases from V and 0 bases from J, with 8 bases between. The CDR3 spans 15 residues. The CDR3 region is CASSYGGSSGNTIYF. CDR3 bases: TGTGCCAGCAGTTACGGTGGTAGCTCTGGAAACACCATATATTTT.

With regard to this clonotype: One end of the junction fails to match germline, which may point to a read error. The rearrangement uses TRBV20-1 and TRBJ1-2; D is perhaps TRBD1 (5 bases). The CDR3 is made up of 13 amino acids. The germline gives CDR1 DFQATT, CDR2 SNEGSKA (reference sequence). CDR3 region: CSAAMGGRDGHTF. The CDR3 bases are TGCAGTGCTGCGATGGGGGGACGTGATGGCCACACCTTC.